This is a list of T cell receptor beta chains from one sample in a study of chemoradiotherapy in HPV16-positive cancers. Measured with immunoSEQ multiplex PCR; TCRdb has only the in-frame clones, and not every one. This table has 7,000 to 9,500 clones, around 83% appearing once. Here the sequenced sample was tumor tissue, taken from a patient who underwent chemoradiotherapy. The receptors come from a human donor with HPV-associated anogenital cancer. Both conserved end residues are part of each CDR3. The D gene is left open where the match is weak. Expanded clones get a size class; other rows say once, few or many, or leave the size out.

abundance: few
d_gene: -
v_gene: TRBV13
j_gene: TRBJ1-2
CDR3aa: CASSPWKDRNYGYTF
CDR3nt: TGTGCCAGCAGCCCCTGGAAGGACAGAAACTATGGCTACACCTTC

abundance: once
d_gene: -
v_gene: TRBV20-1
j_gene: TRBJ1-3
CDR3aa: CSALRGASSYF
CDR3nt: TGCAGTGCTCTGCGGGGGGCAAGCTCATATTTT

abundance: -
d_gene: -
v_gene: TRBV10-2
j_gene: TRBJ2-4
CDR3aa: CATSLQDIQYF
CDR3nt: TGCGCCACTTCCCTCCAGGACATTCAGTACTTC

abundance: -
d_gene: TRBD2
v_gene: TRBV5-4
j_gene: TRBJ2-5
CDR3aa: CASSPEGRGQETQYF
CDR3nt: TGTGCCAGCAGCCCCGAGGGGAGGGGACAAGAGACCCAGTACTTC

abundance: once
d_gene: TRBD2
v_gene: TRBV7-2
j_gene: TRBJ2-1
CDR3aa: CASSLSGLAVNEQFF
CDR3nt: TGTGCCAGCAGCTTAAGTGGACTAGCGGTCAATGAGCAGTTCTTC

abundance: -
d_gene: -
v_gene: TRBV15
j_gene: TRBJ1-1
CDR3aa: CATATGPTEAFF
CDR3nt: TGTGCCACTGCGACAGGACCCACTGAAGCTTTCTTT

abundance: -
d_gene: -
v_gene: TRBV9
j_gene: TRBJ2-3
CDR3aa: CASSPLSGGGTDTQYF
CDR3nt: TGTGCCAGCAGCCCTCTTAGCGGAGGGGGCACAGATACGCAGTATTTT

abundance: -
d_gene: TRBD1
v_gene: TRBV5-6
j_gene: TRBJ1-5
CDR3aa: CASSLRRGQGFNQPQHF
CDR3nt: TGTGCCAGCAGCTTACGCCGGGGACAGGGGTTCAATCAGCCCCAGCATTTT

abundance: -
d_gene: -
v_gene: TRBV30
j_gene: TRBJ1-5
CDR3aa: CAWSVHRDQPQHF
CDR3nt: TGTGCCTGGAGTGTACACAGGGATCAGCCCCAGCATTTT

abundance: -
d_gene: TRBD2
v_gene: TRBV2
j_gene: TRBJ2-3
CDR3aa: CASRPGGMGTDTQYF
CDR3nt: TGTGCCAGCAGACCGGGAGGGATGGGCACAGATACGCAGTATTTT

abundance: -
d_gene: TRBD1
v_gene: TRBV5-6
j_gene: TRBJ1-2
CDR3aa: CASSSAGGGRHGYGYTF
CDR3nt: TGTGCCAGCAGCTCTGCAGGGGGTGGTAGGCACGGCTATGGCTACACCTTC

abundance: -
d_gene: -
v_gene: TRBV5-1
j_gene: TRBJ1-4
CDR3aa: CASSAVRGGPGELFF
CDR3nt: TGCGCCAGCAGCGCCGTTCGGGGCGGGCCAGGGGAACTGTTTTTT

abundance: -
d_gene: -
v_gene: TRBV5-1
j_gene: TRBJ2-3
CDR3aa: CASSLAPDFTSTDTQYF
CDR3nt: TGCGCCAGCAGCTTGGCCCCGGATTTCACTAGCACAGATACGCAGTATTTT

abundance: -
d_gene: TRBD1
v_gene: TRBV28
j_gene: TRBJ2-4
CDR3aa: CASSSDRLAAKNIQYF
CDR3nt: TGTGCCAGCAGTTCGGACAGGCTCGCGGCCAAAAACATTCAGTACTTC

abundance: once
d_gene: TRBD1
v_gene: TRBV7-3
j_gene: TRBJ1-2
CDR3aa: CASSLTGQGNYGYTF
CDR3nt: TGTGCCAGCAGCTTAACGGGACAGGGAAACTATGGCTACACCTTC

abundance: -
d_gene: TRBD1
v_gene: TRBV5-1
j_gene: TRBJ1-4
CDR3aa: CASSPWTGSGEKLFF
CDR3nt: TGCGCCAGCAGCCCATGGACAGGGTCGGGGGAAAAACTGTTTTTT

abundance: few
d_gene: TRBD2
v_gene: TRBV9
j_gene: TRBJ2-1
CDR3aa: CASSVLLAGGPHEQFF
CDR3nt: TGTGCCAGCAGCGTACTTCTAGCGGGAGGGCCCCATGAGCAGTTCTTC

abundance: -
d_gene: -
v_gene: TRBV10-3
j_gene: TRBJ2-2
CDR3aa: CAISDRARTGELFF
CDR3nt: TGTGCCATCAGTGACAGGGCCCGCACCGGGGAGCTGTTTTTT

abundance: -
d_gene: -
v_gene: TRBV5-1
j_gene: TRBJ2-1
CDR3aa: CASSTSEERRFF
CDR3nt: TGCGCCAGCAGCACCTCGGAGGAAAGAAGGTTCTTC

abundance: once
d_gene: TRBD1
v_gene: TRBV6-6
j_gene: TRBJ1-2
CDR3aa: CASLTHRGLDYGYTF
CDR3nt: TGTGCCAGCCTCACTCACAGGGGTTTGGACTATGGCTACACCTTC

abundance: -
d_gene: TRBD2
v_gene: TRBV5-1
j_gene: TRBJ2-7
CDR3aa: CASSLRSGTYEQYF
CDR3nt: TGCGCCAGCAGCTTGAGGAGCGGGACCTACGAGCAGTACTTC

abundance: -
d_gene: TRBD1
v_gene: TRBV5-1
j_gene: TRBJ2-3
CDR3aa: CASSFDRGFDTQYF
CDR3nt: TGCGCCAGCAGCTTCGACAGGGGCTTTGATACGCAGTATTTT

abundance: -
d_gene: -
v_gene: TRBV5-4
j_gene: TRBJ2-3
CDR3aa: CASSFGETDTQYF
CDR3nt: TGTGCCAGCAGCTTCGGGGAAACAGATACGCAGTATTTT

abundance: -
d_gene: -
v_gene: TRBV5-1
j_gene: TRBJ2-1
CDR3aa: CASSLTGGGNEQFF
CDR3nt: TGCGCCAGCAGCTTGACAGGAGGGGGCAATGAGCAGTTCTTC

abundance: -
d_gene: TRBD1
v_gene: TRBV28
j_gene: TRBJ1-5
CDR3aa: CASSPEGQGAWQPQHF
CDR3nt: TGTGCCAGCAGCCCGGAGGGACAGGGGGCATGGCAGCCCCAGCATTTT

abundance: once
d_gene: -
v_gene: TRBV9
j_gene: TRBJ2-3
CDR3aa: CASSEGGASGVDTQYF
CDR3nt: TGTGCCAGCAGCGAGGGGGGGGCTTCTGGGGTGGATACGCAGTATTTT

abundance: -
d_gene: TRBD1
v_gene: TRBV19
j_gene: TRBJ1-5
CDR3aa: CASSTHPTGGNQPQHF
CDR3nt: TGTGCCAGTAGTACTCACCCGACAGGGGGCAATCAGCCCCAGCATTTT

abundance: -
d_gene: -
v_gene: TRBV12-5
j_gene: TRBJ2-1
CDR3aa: CASGLVQKRDRNEQFF
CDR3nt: TGTGCTAGTGGTTTGGTACAAAAGCGGGACAGGAATGAGCAGTTCTTC

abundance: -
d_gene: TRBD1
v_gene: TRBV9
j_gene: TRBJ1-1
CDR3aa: CASSPRDSYTEAFF
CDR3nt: TGTGCCAGCAGCCCCCGGGACAGCTACACTGAAGCTTTCTTT

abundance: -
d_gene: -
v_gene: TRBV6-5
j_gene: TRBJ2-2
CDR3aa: CASSKGPTPTGELFF
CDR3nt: TGTGCCAGCAGTAAGGGACCTACCCCGACCGGGGAGCTGTTTTTT

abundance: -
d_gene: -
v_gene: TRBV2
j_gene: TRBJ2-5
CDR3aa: CASSVRVGTQYF
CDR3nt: TGTGCCAGCAGTGTAAGGGTCGGGACCCAGTACTTC

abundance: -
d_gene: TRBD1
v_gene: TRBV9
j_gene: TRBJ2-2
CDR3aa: CASSVGQGVLTGELFF
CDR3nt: TGTGCCAGCAGCGTAGGGCAGGGGGTTTTGACCGGGGAGCTGTTTTTT

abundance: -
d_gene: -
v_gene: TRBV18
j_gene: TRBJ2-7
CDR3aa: CASSPPQLYEQYF
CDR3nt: TGTGCCAGCTCACCCCCCCAACTTTACGAGCAGTACTTC

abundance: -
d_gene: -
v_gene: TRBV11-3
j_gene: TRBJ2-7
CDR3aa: CASSLDSGSVDEQYF
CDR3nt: TGTGCCAGCAGCTTAGATTCAGGGTCTGTAGACGAGCAGTACTTC